The rows below give T cell receptor beta chains drawn from one sample of a study of blood T cell repertoires in COVID-19. Clones were sequenced by immunoSEQ multiplex PCR, and TCRdb holds only the in-frame ones, with some missing. Of some 320,000 clones in the sample, about 89% were seen once. Specimen: PBMCs or T cells enriched from blood (not recorded which). These TCRs come from a man in his sixties who had recovered from COVID-19. CDR3s include the opening cysteine and the closing phenylalanine or tryptophan. D genes are given only for firm matches. The size of a clone is reported for some rows only, either as once, few or many, or as a class for expanded clones.

abundance | d_gene | len | j_gene | v_gene | CDR3nt | CDR3aa
- | TRBD1 | 13 | TRBJ1-1 | TRBV6-5 | TGTGCCAGCAGATGGACAGGGAGATCTGAAGCTTTCTTT | CASRWTGRSEAFF
- | - | 17 | TRBJ2-1 | TRBV13 | TGTGCCAGCAGCTTTAGACGGAAATCGGGAGCCTACAATGAGCAGTTCTTC | CASSFRRKSGAYNEQFF
- | TRBD2 | 12 | TRBJ2-1 | TRBV10-3 | TGTGCCATCAGGGGGGACTACGATGAGCAGTTCTTC | CAIRGDYDEQFF
- | - | 22 | TRBJ2-1 | TRBV15 | TGTGCCACCAGCAGAGATTTAATGGGGATGGGACCCGGGAGTAGGTCAGGCAATGAGCAGTTCTTC | CATSRDLMGMGPGSRSGNEQFF
once | - | 15 | TRBJ2-7 | TRBV6-2/TRBV6-3 | TGTGCCAGCAGTAGCCCGACGGTTACCAGGTACGAGCAGTACTTC | CASSSPTVTRYEQYF
- | TRBD2 | 18 | TRBJ2-5 | TRBV7-3 | TGTGCCAGCAGCCAAGGGCTAGCGGGAGGAATGTCTTTGGAGACCCAGTACTTC | CASSQGLAGGMSLETQYF
- | - | 14 | TRBJ1-2 | TRBV9 | TGTGCCAGCAGCGTAGGGACATTGTTCGTCGGCTACACCTTC | CASSVGTLFVGYTF
- | - | 13 | TRBJ2-3 | TRBV19 | TGTGCCAGTTGGGGGGATGGCACAGATACGCAGTATTTT | CASWGDGTDTQYF
- | - | 14 | TRBJ1-2 | TRBV7-9 | TGTGCCAGCAGCTTAGAAGGGAGGCTAAGGGGCTACACCTTC | CASSLEGRLRGYTF
- | - | 15 | TRBJ2-7 | TRBV5-6 | TGTGCCAGCACCACCTGGGCGGGCAGGAGCTACGAGCAGTACTTC | CASTTWAGRSYEQYF
- | - | 14 | TRBJ1-1 | TRBV10-3 | TGTGCCATCAGTGTCACAACCCCGAACACTGAAGCTTTCTTT | CAISVTTPNTEAFF
once | - | 17 | TRBJ2-5 | TRBV5-6 | TGTGCCAGCAGCTTGGGAACCGGCCTAGCTGTGCAAGAGACCCAGTACTTC | CASSLGTGLAVQETQYF
- | TRBD1 | 17 | TRBJ1-1 | TRBV10-3 | TGTGCCACCAACCGACAGGGATCAGGCAGTGTTAACACTGAAGCTTTCTTT | CATNRQGSGSVNTEAFF
- | - | 15 | TRBJ2-7 | TRBV28 | TGTGCCAGCAGTCCCATCTCTGGCAGCTCCTACGAGCAGTACTTC | CASSPISGSSYEQYF
- | - | 13 | TRBJ2-5 | TRBV19 | TGTGCCAGTAGTAATCCGGACCAAGAGACCCAGTACTTC | CASSNPDQETQYF
- | TRBD1 | 16 | TRBJ2-1 | TRBV9 | TGTGCCAGCAGCCCCCGTGGAGGGACAGGGGACAATGAGCAGTTCTTC | CASSPRGGTGDNEQFF
- | - | 13 | TRBJ1-2 | TRBV5-6 | TGTGCCAGCAGCCCGCGGGGGCTTTATGGCTACACCTTC | CASSPRGLYGYTF
- | - | 13 | TRBJ1-2 | TRBV6-6 | TGTGCCAGCAGCGATGACAGGTACTATGGCTACACCTTC | CASSDDRYYGYTF
- | TRBD2 | 16 | TRBJ2-7 | TRBV2 | TGTGCCAGCAGTTCGCAGGGGACTAGCGGGGCCTACGAGCAGTACTTC | CASSSQGTSGAYEQYF
- | TRBD2 | 14 | TRBJ2-1 | TRBV30 | TGTGCCTGGAGTAGCCTAGCGGTTTACAATGAGCAGTTCTTC | CAWSSLAVYNEQFF
- | - | 16 | TRBJ2-3 | TRBV21-1 | TGTGCCAGCAGCAAAAGATTCGGGAGGGTTTCCGATACGCAGTATTTT | CASSKRFGRVSDTQYF
- | - | 16 | TRBJ1-6 | TRBV6-5 | TGTGCCAGCAGTTACTCGACGGGGGGCGGTAATTCACCCCTCCACTTT | CASSYSTGGGNSPLHF
- | TRBD1 | 14 | TRBJ2-5 | TRBV9 | TGTGCCAGCAGCACCCGGGACAGGGAAGAGACCCAGTACTTC | CASSTRDREETQYF
- | TRBD1 | 13 | TRBJ2-4 | TRBV18 | TGTGCCAGCTCACGGGGGACAGGGGACATTCAGTACTTC | CASSRGTGDIQYF
- | TRBD1 | 12 | TRBJ1-1 | TRBV2 | TGTGCCAGCGCAGACAGGGGTACTGAAGCTTTCTTT | CASADRGTEAFF
- | - | 12 | TRBJ2-5 | TRBV7-6 | TGTGCCAGCAGCTTAACATCAGAGACCCAGTACTTC | CASSLTSETQYF
- | - | 13 | TRBJ1-2 | TRBV7-2 | TGTGCCAGCAGCTTTCGGGGGGACTATGGCTACACCTTC | CASSFRGDYGYTF
- | TRBD1 | 14 | TRBJ2-7 | TRBV7-9 | TGTGCCAGCAGCAAACAGGGGGCCCCATCCGAGCAGTACTTC | CASSKQGAPSEQYF
- | - | 15 | TRBJ1-2 | TRBV6-1 | TGTGCCAGCAGTGAAGAGATACGGAGTAACTATGGCTACACCTTC | CASSEEIRSNYGYTF
- | - | 14 | TRBJ2-1 | TRBV6-6 | TGTGCCAGCATGTCGGCGGGAATCTACAATGAGCAGTTCTTC | CASMSAGIYNEQFF
few | TRBD1 | 15 | TRBJ2-1 | TRBV28 | TGTGCCAGCAGTCCCGGGGACAGGGGGGTCAATGAGCAGTTCTTC | CASSPGDRGVNEQFF
- | TRBD2 | 14 | TRBJ2-7 | TRBV6-2/TRBV6-3 | TGTGCCAGCAGTTACCGGACTAGCCTTTACGAGCAGTACTTC | CASSYRTSLYEQYF
- | TRBD1 | 14 | TRBJ2-7 | TRBV9 | TGTGCCAGCAGCTTCGGACAGGGGAACTACGAGCAGTACTTC | CASSFGQGNYEQYF
- | TRBD2 | 14 | TRBJ2-2 | TRBV2 | TGTGCCAGCGATAGCGGGAGTAGCACCGGGGAGCTGTTTTTT | CASDSGSSTGELFF
- | - | 14 | TRBJ2-5 | TRBV21-1 | TGTGCCAGCAGCCCCGTCCCGAGCCAAGAGACCCAGTACTTC | CASSPVPSQETQYF
- | TRBD1 | 14 | TRBJ2-2 | TRBV7-3 | TGTGCCAGCAGCCGACAGGGGAGCACCGGGGAGCTGTTTTTT | CASSRQGSTGELFF
- | - | 17 | TRBJ2-2 | TRBV9 | TGTGCCAGCAGCCCCCGGGCAGGGGCCGCGAACACCGGGGAGCTGTTTTTT | CASSPRAGAANTGELFF
- | - | 13 | TRBJ2-1 | TRBV2 | TGTGCCAGCAGGATACTCGCCGAGAATGAGCAGTTCTTC | CASRILAENEQFF
- | TRBD1 | 14 | TRBJ1-4 | TRBV12-5 | TGTGCTAGTGGTTTGAACAGGGGGCTGAAAAAACTGTTTTTT | CASGLNRGLKKLFF
- | - | 13 | TRBJ1-3 | TRBV7-3 | TGTGCCAGCAGCCCAGGGTCGGGAAACACCATATATTTT | CASSPGSGNTIYF
once | TRBD2 | 16 | TRBJ2-5 | TRBV6-1 | TGTGCCAGCAGTGAATTTAGCGGGACCCTCCAAGAGACCCAGTACTTC | CASSEFSGTLQETQYF
- | TRBD2 | 20 | TRBJ2-7 | TRBV3-1/TRBV3-2 | TGTGCCAGCAGCCAAGGTTTCCGGCCTAGCGGGAGCGTCCCTTCCTACGAGCAGTACTTC | CASSQGFRPSGSVPSYEQYF
once | TRBD2 | 15 | TRBJ2-7 | TRBV28 | TGTGCCAGCAGTCTATCAGCGGGAGCCACTTACGAGCAGTACTTC | CASSLSAGATYEQYF
- | TRBD2 | 18 | TRBJ2-5 | TRBV5-8 | TGTGCCAGCAGCTTGGCCGTTGGGACTAGCGGGAGCGGGGAGACCCAGTACTTC | CASSLAVGTSGSGETQYF
- | - | 16 | TRBJ2-2 | TRBV15 | TGTGCCACCAGCAGAGGCAGGAATATGAACACCGGGGAGCTGTTTTTT | CATSRGRNMNTGELFF
- | - | 13 | TRBJ1-2 | TRBV2 | TGTGCCAGCAGGGACAGTGGATTCTATGGCTACACCTTC | CASRDSGFYGYTF
- | TRBD2 | 20 | TRBJ2-3 | TRBV13 | TGTGCCAGCAGCTTTCTACCCGGACTAGCGGGACAGGCTAGCACAGATACGCAGTATTTT | CASSFLPGLAGQASTDTQYF
once | - | 12 | TRBJ1-2 | TRBV10-3 | TGTGCCATCAGTGCTCGGGACATTGGCTACACCTTC | CAISARDIGYTF
- | - | 16 | TRBJ1-2 | TRBV27 | TGTGCCAGCAGTTTATCCCCGGGACAAACAATCTATGGCTACACCTTC | CASSLSPGQTIYGYTF
- | - | 14 | TRBJ2-3 | TRBV7-9 | TGTGCCAGCAGCCCCACGAATCTAGCAGATACGCAGTATTTT | CASSPTNLADTQYF
- | TRBD2 | 15 | TRBJ2-3 | TRBV5-8 | TGTGCCAGCGTGAGGGAGGGCCTCTTCACAGATACGCAGTATTTT | CASVREGLFTDTQYF
- | - | 15 | TRBJ1-2 | TRBV5-6 | TGTGCCAGCAGCTGGGAGGGGGTAGCTAACTATGGCTACACCTTC | CASSWEGVANYGYTF
- | TRBD1 | 14 | TRBJ1-6 | TRBV18 | TGTGCCAGCTCACGGGACAGGGTGGATTCACCCCTCCACTTT | CASSRDRVDSPLHF
- | - | 16 | TRBJ2-1 | TRBV2 | TGTGCCAGCAGTGAAGTCAGAGCGGGCGGGGGCCATGAGCAGTTCTTC | CASSEVRAGGGHEQFF
- | TRBD2 | 15 | TRBJ2-7 | TRBV3-1/TRBV3-2 | TGTGCCAGCAGCCAAGGGGCTAGCGGGGCCTACGAGCAGTACTTC | CASSQGASGAYEQYF
- | - | 15 | TRBJ1-4 | TRBV15 | TGTGCCACCAGCAGAGACGAGGGAACTAATGAAAAACTGTTTTTT | CATSRDEGTNEKLFF
- | TRBD2 | 15 | TRBJ2-3 | TRBV6-5 | TGTGCCAGCAGATTCCCGGGAGGATCCACAGATACGCAGTATTTT | CASRFPGGSTDTQYF